A single sample gave rise to the 12 T cell receptor beta chains below, sequenced in a study of post-analysis software for immune sequencing data. General study findings and limits: Patients showed TRBV5-6, TRBV5-1 and TRBV20-1 among five TRBV segments more frequent than in controls.

Presence of unique molecular identifiers characterized the TCR beta cDNA libraries. MiXCR, run by TCRdb on the PCR reads, gives a single entry per CDR3 protein. Of some 690,000 distinct CDR3 sequences in the sample, around 60% were seen once. For these TCRs, the target antigens are not known. Sample: blood. Source of these receptors: a girl aged 2 to 10 with multiple sclerosis.

This clonotype was recorded a few times. This rearrangement joins TRBV5-6 to TRBJ2-1; D is undetermined. The CDR3 covers 13 residues. V was cut by 1 base and J by 4 bases, with 6 bases left in between. Germline V gene lookup returns CDR1 SGHDT and CDR2 YYEEEE. The CDR3 here is CASSLQRYNEQFF. DNA for the CDR3: TGTGCCAGCAGCTTGCAAAGGTACAATGAGCAGTTCTTC.

The V call is TRBV25-1, the J call TRBJ1-2; 7 nucleotides match TRBD1. Germline-derived CDR1 and CDR2 are MGHDK and SYGVNS. Trimming at V came to 7 bases and at J to 3 bases, leaving 5 bases not matched to a gene. CDR3 length equals 13 residues. This CDR3 is CASTSQGDYGYTF. CDR3 sequence (DNA): TGTGCCAGCACTTCCCAGGGGGACTATGGCTACACCTTC.

This clonotype was seen a few times. The V call is TRBV5-4, the J call TRBJ2-7; D remains ambiguous. The J call is doubtful: the DNA matches TRBJ2-5 better. This CDR3 comprises 11 residues. Germline-derived CDR1 and CDR2 are SGHNT and YYREEE (reference sequence). The CDR3, as DNA: TGTGCCAGCCGGTCTGGCGAGACCCAGTACTTC. Translation: CASRSGETQYF.

This clonotype came up a few times. The J gene is TRBJ2-4, the V gene TRBV6-5; TRBD1 matches 7 bases. V shed 2 bases, J shed 6 bases, and the junction held 7 bases outside the gene matches. The germline V gene has CDR1 MNHEY and CDR2 SVGAGI. The CDR3 has 15 amino acids. CDR3 sequence reads: CASSYAAGGGNIQYF. CDR3 coding DNA: TGTGCCAGCAGTTACGCGGCAGGGGGTGGAAACATTCAGTACTTC.

A few counts support this clonotype. The V call is TRBV7-2, the J call TRBJ2-5; 15 nucleotides agree with TRBD2. This CDR3 contains 18 residues. The V gene end was trimmed by 5 bases and the J gene end by 0 bases; junction bases not matched to a gene: 7. Per germline, CDR1 SGHTA and CDR2 FQGNSA. The CDR3 loop is CASSLKGLAGGYQETQYF. The DNA for the CDR3 is TGTGCCAGCAGCCTCAAAGGACTAGCGGGAGGGTACCAAGAGACCCAGTACTTC.

The V and J genes are TRBV7-2 and TRBJ2-3; D ambiguous. Germline V gene lookup returns CDR1 SGHTA and CDR2 FQGNSA. This CDR3 is 16 amino acids long. V was shortened by 7 bases and J by 1 base, with 18 bases between the two germline ends. CDR3 bases: TGTGCCAGCACCAGAAGGCGGATGTCTGGCACAGATACGCAGTATTTT. Translating gives CASTRRRMSGTDTQYF.

This chain joins TRBV5-5 and TRBJ2-7, with 9 bases that match TRBD1. Germline loops: CDR1 SGHKS, CDR2 YYEKEE (reference sequence). Losses at the gene ends were 3 bases for V and 3 bases for J; bases not matched to a gene: 7. This CDR3 region has 15 residues. The CDR3 sequence is CASSWTGALYYEQYF. In DNA form, the CDR3 reads TGTGCCAGCAGCTGGACAGGGGCCCTCTACTACGAGCAGTACTTC.

V and J are TRBV20-1 and TRBJ2-1; no definite D call. V was clipped by 0 bases and J by 6 bases, with 3 bases between them. Germline-derived CDR1 and CDR2 are DFQATT and SNEGSKA (reference sequence). There are 11 residues in the CDR3. The CDR3 coding sequence is TGCAGTGCTAGAGAGTCCAATGAGCAGTTCTTC. Residues: CSARESNEQFF.

The chain is built from TRBV12-3 or TRBV12-4 and TRBJ2-5; no reliable D call. This CDR3 is 14 amino acids long. V dropped 3 bases and J dropped 1 base, with 9 bases sitting between them. In DNA, the CDR3 is TGTGCCAGCAGTTTTCAACACAGCCAAGAGACCCAGTACTTC. It encodes CASSFQHSQETQYF.

This chain uses TRBV18 with TRBJ2-1, with 8 bases fitting TRBD1. With 6 bases clipped from V and 3 bases from J, the junction kept 4 bases outside the gene matches. Germline CDR1 and CDR2: KGHSH and LQKENI. This CDR3 is 14 amino acids long. DNA of the CDR3: TGTGCCAGCTCGTCGACAGGGGACTACAATGAGCAGTTCTTC. It codes for CASSSTGDYNEQFF.

The V gene is TRBV7-9, the J gene TRBJ1-2; D is unclear. In germline, CDR1 is SEHNR, CDR2 FQNEAQ (reference sequence). V was cut by 5 bases and J by 5 bases, with 15 bases left in between. This CDR3 contains 14 residues. Here the CDR3 DNA reads TGTGCCAGCAGCCCCGCGGTCCAACGGTATGGCTACACCTTC. It encodes CASSPAVQRYGYTF.

The chain carries TRBV30 and TRBJ2-5; unclear D gene. CDR3 size: 10 residues. V was shortened by 5 bases and J by 8 bases, with 9 bases between the two germline ends. CDR1 GTSNPN and CDR2 SVGIG come from the germline V gene (reference sequence). DNA for the CDR3: TGTGCCTGGGGTGGGGTAACCCAGTACTTC. It encodes CAWGGVTQYF.